This T cell receptor (beta chain) was observed in a study of graft-versus-host responses after intestinal transplantation (dated by TCRdb to the early 2020s). Study-level background: Recipients received multivisceral, liver-intestinal, or isolated intestinal transplants. Every recipient was given anti-thymocyte globulin induction, then maintenance tacrolimus and steroids for 3 to 4 years. Graft-versus-host and host-versus-graft alloreactive T cell clones were tracked in the graft, circulation and bone marrow after intestinal transplantation using bulk TCR-beta CDR3 sequencing. Alloreactive clones were identified by sequencing pre-transplant mixed lymphocyte reaction products and comparing these products with unstimulated pre-transplant donor and recipient T cells. Of the approximately 25 intestinal transplant recipients enrolled in the cohort, one of whom was a retransplant, a few patients without pretransplant specimens were excluded. A peak of at least 4% donor T cells among recipient peripheral blood mononuclear cells was the definition used for donor T cell macrochimerism. Rather than going through the commercial service, samples from three later patients were sequenced in-house on an Illumina MiSeq and processed with MiXCR.

Overall results and qualifications from the work: Conclusions were limited by the relatively low number and heterogeneity of intestinal transplant patients. Peak levels of circulating GvH clones were associated with declines in HvG clones early after transplant. GvH clones were found in recipient bone marrow, and some of the GvH clones appeared earlier in ileal mucosa or blood, which is consistent with an intestinal mucosal origin. In the allografts of patients with donor T cell macrochimerism, GvH to HvG T cell clonal ratios were high.

The library was made by the immunoSEQ multiplex PCR assay. For most patients, genomic DNA was isolated with the Qiagen DNeasy Blood and Tissue Kit and sent frozen to Adaptive Biotechnologies for TCR sequencing. For most patients, genomic DNA was subjected to high-throughput TCR-beta CDR3 sequencing by Adaptive Biotechnologies. The paper's processing steps were these. Adaptive's ImmunoSEQ software was the source of the TCR sequencing data for 18 patients, while a few other patients were processed with MiXCR and VDJtools. CD4 versus CD8 sorting errors were corrected by removing sequences found in both subsets at a frequency ratio below 5:1. CDR3 nucleotide sequences shared between donor and recipient were removed because the origin of such sequences could not be assigned. Alloreactive clones required at least 2-fold expansion over unstimulated cells and minimum CFSE-low frequency of 0.002% (template counts) or 0.001% (read counts). A clone was considered mappable if detected in the sequenced pre-transplant spleen, lymph node, or MLR CFSE-low populations of the donor or recipient. Cumulative frequency of alloreactive clones was calculated as a percentage of all sequences weighted by copy number. Sourced from immuneACCESS, this table was stored by TCRdb with only in-frame sequences that have V and J called. A share of the clones is absent; for the studies checked, an unresolved V gene accounts for under half, and the remainder has no known explanation. Clone size and the V and J calls come from that table; the DNA yielded D and trimming. In all, the sample holds about 41,000 clones, and approximately 96% of those were seen once. Around 0.53% of the sample belongs to the ten largest clones.

The time point label of this sample denotes: cells obtained before transplantation from donor or recipient. CD3+CD4+ and CD3+CD8+ populations were FACS-sorted from unstimulated pre-transplant donor and recipient cells taken from spleen or lymph nodes. As to this clone: Which antigen it targets is not known. There are no base qualities to consult, and no much larger clone falls within one base.

Trimming removed 4 bases from V and 0 bases from J, leaving 13 bases between the germline ends. The CDR1 and CDR2 encoded by the germline V gene are SGHDT and YYEEEE. Reading from cysteine to phenylalanine, the CDR3 counts 15 amino acids. The read is trimmed to its CDR3 DNA, 45 bases read in frame from base 1. The chain couples TRBV5-6 to TRBJ1-1; a tentative D match to TRBD1 spans 5 bases. The source material was unstimulated CD8+ T cells sorted from spleen or lymph node cells, sampled before transplant. The clonotype comes from a human donor who was the organ donor for an intestinal transplant. CDR3 protein: CASSATRGMNTEAFF. The nucleotide sequence reads TGTGCCAGCAGCGCGACGCGGGGGATGAACACTGAAGCTTTCTTT.